The 30 T cell receptor beta chains below all came from one sample that was sequenced in a study of cytomegalovirus exposure and HLA in healthy donors. The PCR contained 60 Vbeta and 13 Jbeta primers. TCRdb's table, derived via immunoSEQ multiplex PCR, lists solely in-frame clones and lacks some. The repertoire has under 150,000 clones, 70% to 85% of them found once; the top ten carry around 2.5%. The material sequenced was PBMCs. Receptors were obtained from a boy younger than 10 in good health and CMV-seronegative.

The J gene is TRBJ1-1, the V gene TRBV7-9; D is ambiguous. V lost 5 bases, J lost 1 base, and 8 bases lay in between. Germline V gene sequence: CDR1 SEHNR, CDR2 FQNEAQ (reference sequence). The CDR3 totals 13 residues. The CDR3 DNA is TGTGCCAGCAGCCTGAGCGAGAACACTGAAGCTTTCTTT. This codes for CASSLSENTEAFF.

The CDR3: CASSLMTGTEAFF. CDR3 nucleotides: TGTGCCAGCAGTTTAATGACAGGGACTGAAGCTTTCTTT. The chain has TRBV27 and TRBJ1-1, with 7 positions matching TRBD1. The trim removed 2 bases at V and 5 bases at J, leaving 2 bases unmatched. The CDR3 is 13 residues long. Germline-derived CDR1 and CDR2 are MNHEY and SMNVEV (reference sequence).

The rearrangement links TRBV6-5 to TRBJ1-1, with 9 nucleotides matching TRBD1. The germline CDR1 and CDR2 sequences are MNHEY and SVGAGI. This CDR3 comprises 15 residues. V dropped 5 bases and J dropped 5; count of bases not matched to a gene: 9. CDR3 protein: CASSATTGGPTEAFF. CDR3 bases: TGTGCCAGCAGTGCTACGACAGGGGGTCCAACTGAAGCTTTCTTT.

V is TRBV19 and J is TRBJ2-7, with 9 bases fitting TRBD1. The V segment lost 5 bases and the J segment 5 bases; nucleotides outside the gene matches: 4. The germline gives CDR1 LNHDA, CDR2 SQIVND (reference sequence). The length of the CDR3 is 13 residues. The CDR3 here is CASSGQGRNEQYF. The DNA for the CDR3 is TGTGCCAGTAGTGGACAGGGGAGGAACGAGCAGTACTTC. Based on the CDR3 plus reference TRBV19 and TRBJ2-7, the full variable domain is DGGITQSPKYLFRKEGQNVTLSCEQNLNHDAMYWYRQDPGQGLRLIYYSQIVNDFQKGDIAEGYSVSREKKESFPLTVTSAQKNPTAFYLCASSGQGRNEQYFGPGTRLTVT.

The V and J genes are TRBV5-1 and TRBJ1-2; tentative D call: TRBD1 (5 bases). Germline V gene data show CDR1 as SGHRS and CDR2 as YFSETQ. The germline V and J ends were trimmed by 0 bases and 4 bases, with 13 bases remaining between them. The CDR3 has 15 amino acids. CDR3 region: CASSLGGTAVYGYTF. The CDR3 DNA follows: TGCGCCAGCAGCTTGGGGGGCACTGCCGTCTATGGCTACACCTTC.

The CDR3 reads CASSPSSYNSPLHF. As DNA, the CDR3 is TGTGCCAGCTCTCCGAGCTCCTATAATTCACCCCTCCACTTT. This chain uses TRBV18 with TRBJ1-6; D not certain. Germline CDR1 and CDR2: KGHSH and LQKENI. V lost 6 bases to trimming and J lost 0 bases, with 6 bases between them. The CDR3 totals 14 residues.

V is TRBV11-3 and J is TRBJ2-1, with a weak D call TRBD2 (6 bases). The germline V gene encodes CDR1 SGHNT and CDR2 YENEEA. The CDR3 extends over 14 amino acids. Trimming pared 2 bases from V and 3 bases from J, leaving 8 bases between. DNA of the CDR3: TGTGCCAGCAGCTTATCCGGGGGCTACAATGAGCAGTTCTTC. This codes for CASSLSGGYNEQFF. The variable domain in full, with the rest retrieved from reference TRBV11-3 and TRBJ2-1, is EAGVVQSPRYKIIEKKQPVAFWCNPISGHNTLYWYLQNLGQGPELLIRYENEEAVDDSQLPKDRFSAERLKGVDSTLKIQPAELGDSAVYLCASSLSGGYNEQFFGPGTRLTVL.

The chain recombines TRBV5-5 with TRBJ2-7; 10 bases are shared with TRBD1. Trimming removed 2 bases from V and 3 bases from J; junction bases left unmatched: 5. Germline V gives CDR1 SGHKS, CDR2 YYEKEE (reference sequence). This CDR3 contains 15 residues. CDR3 amino acids: CASSFTGQGYYEQYV. The CDR3, as DNA: TGTGCCAGCAGCTTTACGGGACAGGGGTACTACGAGCAGTACGTC.

The chain links TRBV29-1 to TRBJ2-5, with 8 bases fitting TRBD1. Trimming removed 5 bases from V and 2 bases from J; junction bases left unmatched: 4. The CDR3 loop spans 13 amino acids. Per germline, CDR1 SQVTM and CDR2 ANQGSEA. The CDR3 sequence is CSVRRGRQETQYF. CDR3 in DNA: TGCAGCGTTCGCAGGGGGCGTCAAGAGACCCAGTACTTC.

This rearrangement joins TRBV19 to TRBJ1-2, with TRBD1 identical over 10 bases. Germline V gene lookup returns CDR1 LNHDA and CDR2 SQIVND (reference sequence). The CDR3 is made up of 15 amino acids. V lost 3 bases and J lost 4; bases outside the gene matches: 5. CDR3 amino acids: CASSMGGQGPYGYTF. The CDR3 coding sequence is TGTGCCAGTAGTATGGGGGGACAGGGGCCCTATGGCTACACCTTC.

The chain joins TRBV27 to TRBJ1-1; a weak D match, TRBD1 (6 bases). The CDR3 is 13 residues long. Trimming removed 3 bases from V and 11 bases from J, with 16 bases in between. CDR1 and CDR2 from the germline V gene are MNHEY and SMNVEV (reference sequence). As DNA, the CDR3 is TGTGCCAGCAGTTTCGGACAGTTCGGAGATGCTTTCTTT. As protein: CASSFGQFGDAFF.

This rearrangement joins TRBV9 to TRBJ2-3; D is possibly TRBD2 (5 bases). Germline V gene data show CDR1 as SGDLS and CDR2 as YYNGEE. Trimming took off 6 bases at V and 3 bases at J, with 17 bases between the two ends. The CDR3 has 15 residues. The CDR3 sequence is CASNLFGGGTDTQYF. The CDR3 nucleotides read TGTGCCAGCAACCTTTTTGGAGGTGGGACAGATACGCAGTATTTT.

V usage is TRBV4-1 and J usage is TRBJ2-5, with 10 bases identical to TRBD2. V lost 1 base to trimming and J lost 6 bases; unmatched junction nucleotides: 8. CDR1 is MGHRA and CDR2 is YSYEKL in the germline V gene. The CDR3 is 16 amino acids. The CDR3 nucleotides read TGCGCCAGCAGCCAAGGATCACTAGCGGGAATGAAGACCCAGTACTTC. As protein: CASSQGSLAGMKTQYF.

The chain is built from TRBV11-2 and TRBJ1-2; 7 bases align to TRBD1. Germline V lookup: CDR1 SGHAT, CDR2 FQNNGV. V lost 1 base and J lost 7; bases outside the gene matches: 3. The CDR3 spans 13 residues. The chain's CDR3 is CASSLAGGVGYTF. CDR3 coding DNA: TGTGCCAGCAGCTTAGCAGGGGGAGTTGGCTACACCTTC. Complete variable domain (other parts from reference TRBV11-2 and TRBJ1-2): EAGVAQSPRYKIIEKRQSVAFWCNPISGHATLYWYQQILGQGPKLLIQFQNNGVVDDSQLPKDRFSAERLKGVDSTLKIQPAKLEDSAVYLCASSLAGGVGYTFGSGTRLTVV.

The V and J genes are TRBV13 and TRBJ2-4; the D gene is possibly TRBD2 (6 bases). The CDR3 totals 16 residues. Trimming pared 5 bases from V and 4 bases from J, leaving 18 bases between. Germline V gene data show CDR1 as PRHDT and CDR2 as FYEKMQ (reference sequence). The CDR3 region has the DNA TGTGCCAGCAGCCCTAGGGACTCACTCCCAAAAAACATTCAGTACTTC. Amino acid sequence: CASSPRDSLPKNIQYF.

The chain carries TRBV4-3 and TRBJ2-3; D call uncertain. The CDR3 spans 12 residues. Trimming removed 4 bases at V and 4 bases at J, with 6 bases between. Per germline, CDR1 LGHNA and CDR2 YSLEER. CDR3 DNA sequence: TGCGCCAGCAGCCTCTCGGCAGATACGCAGTATTTT. It yields the protein CASSLSADTQYF.

This chain uses TRBV4-1 with TRBJ1-2; possibly TRBD1 for D (6 bases). V lost 2 bases and J lost 5, with 18 bases in between. Per germline, CDR1 MGHRA and CDR2 YSYEKL. The CDR3 is 16 amino acids. The DNA for the CDR3 is TGCGCCAGCAGCCAACCGATACAGGGCGCATTATATGGCTACACCTTC. Translation gives CASSQPIQGALYGYTF.

The rearrangement links TRBV10-1 to TRBJ2-3; 12 bases match TRBD2. This CDR3 contains 17 residues. Germline V gene lookup returns CDR1 WNHNN and CDR2 SYGVQD (reference sequence). The V and J ends lost 0 bases and 3 bases, in that order; junction bases with no gene match: 4. CDR3 sequence: CASSESTSGSATDTQYF. In nucleotides, the CDR3 is TGCGCCAGCAGTGAGTCGACTAGCGGGAGCGCTACAGATACGCAGTATTTT.

V and J are TRBV9 and TRBJ1-2; 8 positions match TRBD1. CDR1 and CDR2 from the germline V gene are SGDLS and YYNGEE. The CDR3 has 13 residues. The junction had 0 bases not matched to a gene; V was cut back by 0 bases and J by 5 bases. The CDR3 protein is CASSVGQGYGYTF. The CDR3 DNA follows: TGTGCCAGCAGCGTAGGACAGGGGTATGGCTACACCTTC.

The gene calls are TRBV9 and TRBJ2-5, with 10 bases that match TRBD1. Germline CDR1 reads SGDLS; CDR2 reads YYNGEE. The CDR3 covers 15 residues. Trimming at V came to 3 bases and at J to 5 bases, leaving 7 bases not matched to a gene. CDR3 DNA sequence: TGTGCCAGCAGCGAGCGGACAGGGGGAGTGGAGACCCAGTACTTC. Translating it yields CASSERTGGVETQYF. The variable domain in full, completed from reference TRBV9 and TRBJ2-5, reads DSGVTQTPKHLITATGQRVTLRCSPRSGDLSVYWYQQSLDQGLQFLIQYYNGEERAKGNILERFSAQQFPDLHSELNLSSLELGDSALYFCASSERTGGVETQYFGPGTRLLVL.

V gene TRBV2 combines with J gene TRBJ2-1; 11 bases are a match to TRBD2. V was clipped by 5 bases and J by 9 bases; unmatched bases: 9. Germline CDR1 reads SNHLY; CDR2 reads FYNNEI. The CDR3 contains 15 residues. The CDR3 sequence: CASSPFSGRAIEQFF. CDR3 in DNA: TGTGCCAGCAGTCCTTTTAGCGGGAGGGCAATTGAGCAGTTCTTC.

V gene TRBV4-3 combines with J gene TRBJ2-6; 7 bases line up with TRBD2. The CDR3 spans 17 residues. J gave up 0 bases and V 4 bases, and 6 bases lay outside the gene matches. The germline V gene encodes CDR1 LGHNA and CDR2 YSLEER. The DNA of the CDR3 is TGCGCCAGCAGCCCCCGGACGGGGGGCTCTGGGGCCAACGTCCTGACTTTC. It yields the protein CASSPRTGGSGANVLTF.

The rearrangement joins TRBV7-3 to TRBJ2-1, with 8 bases lining up with TRBD2. The length of the CDR3 is 15 residues. Germline V gene sequence: CDR1 SGHTA, CDR2 FQGTGA. The junction had 7 bases not matched to a gene; V was cut back by 4 bases and J by 5 bases. The CDR3, as DNA: TGTGCCAGCAGCTCCGGCGGTAGCGGGAACAATGAGCAGTTCTTC. It specifies CASSSGGSGNNEQFF. The whole variable domain, remainder taken from reference TRBV7-3 and TRBJ2-1, is GAGVSQTPSNKVTEKGKYVELRCDPISGHTALYWYRQSLGQGPEFLIYFQGTGAADDSGLPNDRFFAVRPEGSVSTLKIQRTERGDSAVYLCASSSGGSGNNEQFFGPGTRLTVL.

The chain's CDR3 is CSVTPDSYEQYF. For the CDR3, the DNA is TGCAGCGTTACGCCTGACAGCTACGAGCAGTACTTC. The chain combines TRBV29-1 with TRBJ2-7, with a tentative D call TRBD1 (5 bases). Germline assignment: CDR1 SQVTM and CDR2 ANQGSEA. The CDR3 sequence is 12 residues long. The V and J ends lost 5 bases and 3 bases respectively, with 11 bases between them.

The V and J genes are TRBV18 and TRBJ2-7, with 11 bases that match TRBD2. Germline V CDR1 and CDR2: KGHSH, LQKENI. V was pared by 2 bases and J by 0 bases, with 9 bases of the junction left unmatched. This CDR3 region has 18 residues. CDR3 sequence: CASSPFITSGSRSYEQYV. CDR3 DNA sequence: TGTGCCAGCTCACCATTCATCACTAGCGGGAGCCGCTCCTACGAGCAGTACGTC.

This chain uses TRBV7-2 with TRBJ1-2; D is ambiguous. CDR3 length equals 14 residues. Germline V gene lookup returns CDR1 SGHTA and CDR2 FQGNSA. Trimming cost V 6 bases and J 1 base, with 12 bases left between them. CDR3 in amino acids: CASRNVQFNYGYTF. The CDR3 DNA follows: TGTGCCAGCAGAAATGTCCAGTTTAACTATGGCTACACCTTC.

The chain couples TRBV5-4 to TRBJ1-1; perhaps TRBD1 as D (6 bases). The length of the CDR3 is 16 residues. Trimming removed 5 bases at V and 0 bases at J, with 17 bases between. CDR1 SGHNT and CDR2 YYREEE come from the germline V gene (reference sequence). Written as DNA, the CDR3 is TGTGCCAGCAGGGAACGTCCGGGACACCTGAACACTGAAGCTTTCTTT. It yields the protein CASRERPGHLNTEAFF.

V is TRBV6-5 and J is TRBJ2-3, with a possible D match to TRBD1 (6 bases). This CDR3 is 13 amino acids long. Between the trimmed V and J ends, which lost 6 bases and 5 bases, there was a span of 12 bases. The germline V gene encodes CDR1 MNHEY and CDR2 SVGAGI. The CDR3 DNA is TGTGCCAGCAGCAACTACAGGGAAGATACGCAGTATTTT. Translated: CASSNYREDTQYF.

V gene TRBV6-1 combines with J gene TRBJ2-7, with D uncertain. Per germline, CDR1 MNHNS and CDR2 SASEGT. The CDR3 sequence is 14 residues long. The V end lost 7 bases, the J end lost 4 bases, and 17 bases lay between the germline ends. The CDR3 DNA reads TGTGCCAGCACTATCGGGTCTTTCCTTTACGAGCAGTACGTC. This sequence encodes CASTIGSFLYEQYV.

The sample holds a few counts of this clone. The J gene is TRBJ1-1, the V gene TRBV4-3; D uncertain. V was trimmed by 4 bases and J by 7 bases, leaving 19 bases between them. The CDR3 runs to 15 residues. CDR1 is LGHNA, CDR2 YSLEER, per germline. CDR3 in amino acids: CASSPSSGMGYEAFF. The CDR3 bases are TGCGCCAGCAGCCCCTCGTCGGGGATGGGCTATGAAGCTTTCTTT.